The 10 T cell receptor beta chains given below trace back to one sample, sequenced in a study of shared clonotypes between healthy human individuals. Repertoires were generated with immunoSEQ multiplex PCR, while TCRdb's copy carries only in-frame clones and drops some. This table holds about 580,000 clones, roughly 98% found once. In the naive CD8 group, cells lacked CD45RO and were positively selected for CCR7, so terminally differentiated effector memory CD45RA+ cells were left out. Material: naive CD8+ T cells sorted from blood. These receptors were taken from a man in his thirties or forties in good health.

The V call is TRBV4-1, the J call TRBJ1-1; D not resolved. Germline V gives CDR1 MGHRA, CDR2 YSYEKL. The CDR3 consists of 15 residues. The germline V and J ends were trimmed by 0 bases and 3 bases, with 11 bases remaining between them. CDR3 in DNA: TGCGCCAGCAGCCAAGATCCCTCGGTCGACACTGAAGCTTTCTTT. Amino acids: CASSQDPSVDTEAFF.

This chain uses TRBV11-2 with TRBJ2-5; the D gene is possibly TRBD1 (5 bases). This CDR3 contains 15 residues. Trimming shortened V by 2 bases and J by 0 bases, and 10 bases separated the two germline ends. Germline V gene lookup returns CDR1 SGHAT and CDR2 FQNNGV. CDR3: CASSLRSGYQETQYF. The CDR3 region has the DNA TGTGCCAGCAGCTTACGGTCAGGGTACCAAGAGACCCAGTACTTC.

This clone appeared once. V usage is TRBV28 and J usage is TRBJ2-6; D unresolved. Germline CDR1 is MDHEN and CDR2 is SYDVKM. Trimming pared 4 bases from V and 0 bases from J, leaving 7 bases between. CDR3 length: 15 amino acids. The CDR3 region is CASSSKDSGANVLTF. Written as DNA, the CDR3 is TGTGCCAGCAGTTCGAAAGACTCTGGGGCCAACGTCCTGACTTTC. The whole variable domain, remainder taken from reference TRBV28 and TRBJ2-6, is DVKVTQSSRYLVKRTGEKVFLECVQDMDHENMFWYRQDPGLGLRLIYFSYDVKMKEKGDIPEGYSVSREKKERFSLILESASTNQTSMYLCASSSKDSGANVLTFGAGSRLTVL.

The chain combines TRBV5-4 with TRBJ2-2, with a tentative D call TRBD2 (6 bases). From germline, CDR1 is SGHNT and CDR2 YYREEE (reference sequence). Trimming left V 4 bases short and J 6 bases short, with 25 bases between. The CDR3 has 18 amino acids. CDR3 amino acids: CASSPDLTGGTGAGELFF. CDR3 sequence (DNA): TGTGCCAGCAGCCCGGACCTCACTGGCGGGACCGGGGCCGGGGAGCTGTTTTTT.

The rearrangement uses TRBV6-5 and TRBJ2-3, with 9 nucleotides matching TRBD2. CDR1 and CDR2 (germline): MNHEY, SVGAGI. V lost 6 bases, J lost 6 bases, and 7 bases stayed unmatched. This CDR3 has 14 amino acids. The CDR3 loop reads CASRIAGVGDTQYF. CDR3 DNA sequence: TGTGCCAGCAGAATAGCGGGAGTGGGGGATACGCAGTATTTT.

V gene TRBV28 combines with J gene TRBJ1-2, with D possibly being TRBD1 (5 bases). Per germline, CDR1 MDHEN and CDR2 SYDVKM. The CDR3 spans 17 residues. With 2 bases removed from V and 0 bases from J, the gap between germline ends came to 16 bases. CDR3 DNA: TGTGCCAGCAGTTTAATATTACAGGCGATAGCTAACTATGGCTACACCTTC. Its translation is CASSLILQAIANYGYTF.

This chain joins TRBV15 and TRBJ2-6; perhaps TRBD1 as D (5 bases). CDR1 and CDR2 from the germline V gene are LNHNV and YYDKDF (reference sequence). The V end was cut by 5 bases, the J end by 0 bases, with 14 bases between. The CDR3 has 17 residues. CDR3 in amino acids: CATSFGHVSSGANVLTF. DNA of the CDR3: TGTGCCACCAGCTTTGGACATGTCAGCTCTGGGGCCAACGTCCTGACTTTC.

The chain employs TRBV7-8 and TRBJ2-1, with TRBD2 identical over 8 bases. The CDR3 length is 18 residues. V dropped 1 base and J dropped 0; count of bases not matched to a gene: 8. The germline CDR1 and CDR2 sequences are SGHVS and FQNEAQ. CDR3 loop: CASSLVAGIVSSYNEQFF. CDR3 sequence (DNA): TGTGCCAGCAGCTTAGTAGCGGGGATTGTAAGCTCCTACAATGAGCAGTTCTTC.

Worth noting for this clone: In the same sample, other DNA sequences code for this CDR3. This chain links TRBV2 with TRBJ1-4; D gene unclear. Germline lookup yields CDR1 SNHLY and CDR2 FYNNEI. This CDR3 has 10 residues. With 4 bases removed from V and 8 bases from J, the gap between germline ends came to 2 bases. In DNA form, the CDR3 reads TGTGCCAGCAGTGGAGAAAAACTGTTTTTT. It encodes CASSGEKLFF.

The chain carries TRBV2 and TRBJ1-1, with TRBD1 as a possible D gene (6 bases). The V end was cut by 5 bases, the J end by 0 bases, with 10 bases between. From germline, CDR1 is SNHLY and CDR2 FYNNEI. This CDR3 has 14 residues. In DNA, the CDR3 is TGTGCCAGCAGTCGGGGGCGCGTGAACACTGAAGCTTTCTTT. Its translation is CASSRGRVNTEAFF.